The T cell receptor beta chain under discussion was sequenced for a study of cytomegalovirus exposure and HLA in healthy donors. CDR3 size: 15 residues. Trimming shortened V by 2 bases and J by 1 base, and 11 bases separated the two germline ends. CDR1 is MNHNY, CDR2 SVGAGI, per germline (reference sequence). Profiling relied on immunoSEQ multiplex PCR, and the TCRdb table lists in-frame clones only, not all of them. Of roughly 70,000 clones listed, approximately 96% were seen once; the top ten hold less than 3.5%. The specimen was PBMCs. The receptor comes from a man aged 18 to 29 in good health and CMV-seronegative. The V and J genes are TRBV6-6 and TRBJ1-1; D is uncertain. The CDR3 reads CASSYGAGQNTEAFF. The CDR3 coding sequence is TGTGCCAGCAGTTACGGTGCGGGCCAGAACACTGAAGCTTTCTTT.